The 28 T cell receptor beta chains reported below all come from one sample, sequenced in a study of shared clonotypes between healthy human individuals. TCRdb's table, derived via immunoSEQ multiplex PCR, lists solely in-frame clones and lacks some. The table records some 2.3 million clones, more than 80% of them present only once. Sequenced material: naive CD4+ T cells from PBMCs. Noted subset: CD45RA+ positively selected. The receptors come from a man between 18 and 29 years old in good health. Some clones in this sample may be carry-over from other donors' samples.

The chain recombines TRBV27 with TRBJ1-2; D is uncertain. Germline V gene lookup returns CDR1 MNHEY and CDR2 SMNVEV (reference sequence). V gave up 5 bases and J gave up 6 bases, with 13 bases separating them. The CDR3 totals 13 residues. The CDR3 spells CASSPDLTDGYTF. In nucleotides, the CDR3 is TGTGCCAGCAGTCCGGACCTCACGGATGGCTACACCTTC.

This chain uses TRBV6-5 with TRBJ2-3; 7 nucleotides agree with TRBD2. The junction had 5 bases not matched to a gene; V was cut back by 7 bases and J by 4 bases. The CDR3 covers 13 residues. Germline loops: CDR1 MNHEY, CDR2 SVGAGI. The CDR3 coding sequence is TGTGCCAGCAAGAAGCGGGGACCAGATACGCAGTATTTT. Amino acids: CASKKRGPDTQYF.

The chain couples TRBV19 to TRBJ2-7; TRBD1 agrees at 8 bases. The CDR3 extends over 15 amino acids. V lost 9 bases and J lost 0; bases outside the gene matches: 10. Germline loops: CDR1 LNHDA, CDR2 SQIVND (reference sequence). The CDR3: CASSRAGTGSYEQYF. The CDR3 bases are TGTGCCAGCTCCCGCGCCGGGACAGGCTCCTACGAGCAGTACTTC. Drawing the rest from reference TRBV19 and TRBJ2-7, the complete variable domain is DGGITQSPKYLFRKEGQNVTLSCEQNLNHDAMYWYRQDPGQGLRLIYYSQIVNDFQKGDIAEGYSVSREKKESFPLTVTSAQKNPTAFYLCASSRAGTGSYEQYFGPGTRLTVT.

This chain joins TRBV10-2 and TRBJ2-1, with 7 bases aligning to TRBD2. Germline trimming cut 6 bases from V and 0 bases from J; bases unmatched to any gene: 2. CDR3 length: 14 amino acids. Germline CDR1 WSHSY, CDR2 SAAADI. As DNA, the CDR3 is TGCGCCAGCAGGGGAGGGAGCTCCTACAATGAGCAGTTCTTC. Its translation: CASRGGSSYNEQFF.

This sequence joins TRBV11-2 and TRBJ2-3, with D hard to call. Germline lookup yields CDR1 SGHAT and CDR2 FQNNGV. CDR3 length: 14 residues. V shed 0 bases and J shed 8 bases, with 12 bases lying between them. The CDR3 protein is CASSLDPSSGTQYF. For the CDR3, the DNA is TGTGCCAGCAGCTTAGATCCCTCTTCGGGTACGCAGTATTTT.

The CDR3 bases are TGTGCCAGCAGTTTACAGGGTAAGCAGCCCCAGCATTTT. The encoded protein is CASSLQGKQPQHF. The gene calls are TRBV6-6 and TRBJ1-5; possible D gene TRBD1, 6 bases. V gave up 4 bases and J gave up 7 bases, with 11 bases separating them. The length of the CDR3 is 13 residues. Per the germline V gene, CDR1 is MNHNY and CDR2 is SVGAGI (reference sequence).

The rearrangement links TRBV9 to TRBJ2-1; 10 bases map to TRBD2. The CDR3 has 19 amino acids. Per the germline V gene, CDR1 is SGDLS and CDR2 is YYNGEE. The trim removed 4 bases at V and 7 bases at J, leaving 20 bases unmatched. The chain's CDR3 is CASSLGRLAGVEGANEQFF. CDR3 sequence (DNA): TGTGCCAGCAGCCTCGGACGGCTAGCGGGAGTTGAGGGTGCGAATGAGCAGTTCTTC.

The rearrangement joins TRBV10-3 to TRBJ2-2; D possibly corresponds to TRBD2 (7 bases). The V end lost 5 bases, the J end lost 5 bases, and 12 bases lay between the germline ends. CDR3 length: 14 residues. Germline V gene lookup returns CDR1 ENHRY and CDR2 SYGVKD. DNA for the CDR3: TGTGCCATCAGTTTCGGGGGGCCAACCGGGGAGCTGTTTTTT. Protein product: CAISFGGPTGELFF.

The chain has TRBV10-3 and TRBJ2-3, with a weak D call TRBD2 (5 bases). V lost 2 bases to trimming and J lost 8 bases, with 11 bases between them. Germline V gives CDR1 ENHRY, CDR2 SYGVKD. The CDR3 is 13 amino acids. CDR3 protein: CAISEVQGGTQYF. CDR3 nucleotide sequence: TGTGCCATCAGTGAGGTTCAAGGAGGTACGCAGTATTTT.

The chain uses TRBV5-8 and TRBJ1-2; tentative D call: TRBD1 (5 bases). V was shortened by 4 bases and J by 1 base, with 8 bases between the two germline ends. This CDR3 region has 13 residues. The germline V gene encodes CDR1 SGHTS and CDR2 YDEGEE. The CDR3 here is CASSLTDNYGYTF. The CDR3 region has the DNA TGTGCCAGCAGCCTGACAGATAACTATGGCTACACCTTC.

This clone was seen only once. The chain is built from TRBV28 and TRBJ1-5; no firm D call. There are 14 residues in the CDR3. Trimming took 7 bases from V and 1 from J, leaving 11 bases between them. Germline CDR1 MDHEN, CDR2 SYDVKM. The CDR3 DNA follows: TGTGCCAGCACCCCTCCGGGGAGCAATCAGCCCCAGCATTTT. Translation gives CASTPPGSNQPQHF.

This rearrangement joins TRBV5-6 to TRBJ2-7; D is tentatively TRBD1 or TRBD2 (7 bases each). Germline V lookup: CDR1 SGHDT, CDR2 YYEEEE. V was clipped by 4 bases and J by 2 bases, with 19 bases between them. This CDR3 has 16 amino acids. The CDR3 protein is CASSRGGQYRTYEQYF. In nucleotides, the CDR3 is TGTGCCAGCAGCAGGGGGGGACAGTACCGCACCTACGAGCAGTACTTC.

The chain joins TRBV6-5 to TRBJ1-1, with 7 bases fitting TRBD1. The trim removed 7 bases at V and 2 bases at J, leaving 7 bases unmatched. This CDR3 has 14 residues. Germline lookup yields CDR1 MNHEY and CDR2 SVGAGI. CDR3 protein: CASKLNRGNTEAFF. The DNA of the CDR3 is TGTGCCAGCAAATTAAACAGGGGTAACACTGAAGCTTTCTTT.

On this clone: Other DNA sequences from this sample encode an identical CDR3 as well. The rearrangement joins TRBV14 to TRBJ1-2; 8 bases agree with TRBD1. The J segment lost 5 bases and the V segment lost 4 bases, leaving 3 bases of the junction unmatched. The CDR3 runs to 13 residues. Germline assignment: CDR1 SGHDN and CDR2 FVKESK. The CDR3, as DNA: TGTGCCAGCAGCCTTGGGACAGGTTATGGCTACACCTTC. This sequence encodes CASSLGTGYGYTF. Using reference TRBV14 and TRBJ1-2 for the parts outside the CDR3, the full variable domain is EAGVTQFPSHSVIEKGQTVTLRCDPISGHDNLYWYRRVMGKEIKFLLHFVKESKQDESGMPNNRFLAERTGGTYSTLKVQPAELEDSGVYFCASSLGTGYGYTFGSGTRLTVV.

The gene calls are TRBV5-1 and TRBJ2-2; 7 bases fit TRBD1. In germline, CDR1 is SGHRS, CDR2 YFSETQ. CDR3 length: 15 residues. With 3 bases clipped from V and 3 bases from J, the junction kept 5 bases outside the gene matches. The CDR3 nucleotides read TGCGCCAGCAGCTACTCCGGGACAGACACCGGGGAGCTGTTTTTT. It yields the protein CASSYSGTDTGELFF.

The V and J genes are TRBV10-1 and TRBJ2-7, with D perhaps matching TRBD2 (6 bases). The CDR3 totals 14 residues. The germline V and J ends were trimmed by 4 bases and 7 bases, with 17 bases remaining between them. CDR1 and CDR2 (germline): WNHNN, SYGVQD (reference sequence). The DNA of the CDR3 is TGCGCCAGCAGTGGCGGGACTTGGGATGTTGAGCAGTACTTC. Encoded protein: CASSGGTWDVEQYF.

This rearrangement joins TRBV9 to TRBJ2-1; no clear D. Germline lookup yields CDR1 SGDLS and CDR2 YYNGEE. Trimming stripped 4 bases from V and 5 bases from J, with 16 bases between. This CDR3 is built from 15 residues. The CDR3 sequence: CASSLDRNRHNEQFF. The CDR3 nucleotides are TGTGCCAGCAGCCTGGACCGTAACCGCCACAATGAGCAGTTCTTC.

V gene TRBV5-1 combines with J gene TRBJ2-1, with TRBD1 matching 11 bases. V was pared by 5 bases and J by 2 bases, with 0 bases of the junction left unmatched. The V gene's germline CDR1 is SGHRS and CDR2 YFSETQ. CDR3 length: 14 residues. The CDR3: CASRGQGAYNEQFF. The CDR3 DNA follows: TGCGCCAGCAGGGGACAGGGGGCCTACAATGAGCAGTTCTTC.

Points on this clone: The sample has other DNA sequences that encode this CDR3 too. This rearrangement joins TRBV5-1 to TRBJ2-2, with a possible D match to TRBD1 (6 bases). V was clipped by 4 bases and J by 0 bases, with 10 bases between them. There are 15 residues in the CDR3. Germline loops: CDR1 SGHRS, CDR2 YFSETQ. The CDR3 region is CASSPTGTNTGELFF. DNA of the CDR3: TGCGCCAGCAGCCCGACAGGAACGAACACCGGGGAGCTGTTTTTT. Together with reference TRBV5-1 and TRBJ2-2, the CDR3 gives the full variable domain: KAGVTQTPRYLIKTRGQQVTLSCSPISGHRSVSWYQQTPGQGLQFLFEYFSETQRNKGNFPGRFSGRQFSNSRSEMNVSTLELGDSALYLCASSPTGTNTGELFFGEGSRLTVL.

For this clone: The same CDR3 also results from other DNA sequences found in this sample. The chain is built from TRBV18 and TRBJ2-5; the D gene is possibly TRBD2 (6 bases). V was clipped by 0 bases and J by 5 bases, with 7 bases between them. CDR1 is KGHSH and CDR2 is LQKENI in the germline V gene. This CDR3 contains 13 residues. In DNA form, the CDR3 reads TGTGCCAGCTCACCACCGGGGGGTGAGACCCAGTACTTC. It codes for CASSPPGGETQYF.

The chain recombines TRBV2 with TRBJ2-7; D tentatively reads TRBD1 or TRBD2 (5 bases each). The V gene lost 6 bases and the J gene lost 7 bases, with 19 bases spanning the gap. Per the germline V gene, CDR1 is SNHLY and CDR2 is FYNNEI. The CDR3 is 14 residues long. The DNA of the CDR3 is TGTGCCAGCAGCCCAACGGAGAGGGGCGGAGAGCAGTACTTC. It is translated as CASSPTERGGEQYF.

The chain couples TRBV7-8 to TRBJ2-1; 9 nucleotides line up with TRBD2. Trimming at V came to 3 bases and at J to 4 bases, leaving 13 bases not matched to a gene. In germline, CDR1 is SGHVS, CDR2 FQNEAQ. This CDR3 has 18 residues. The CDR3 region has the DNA TGTGCCAGCAGCTTCGCAGCGGGAGGCTCAAAGGGGTACAATGAGCAGTTCTTC. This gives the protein CASSFAAGGSKGYNEQFF.

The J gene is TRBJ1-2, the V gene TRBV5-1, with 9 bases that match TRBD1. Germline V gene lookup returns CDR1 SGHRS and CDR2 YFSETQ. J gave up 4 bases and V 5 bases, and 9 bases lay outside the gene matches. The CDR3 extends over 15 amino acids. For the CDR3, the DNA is TGCGCCAGCAGGTACACAGGGGGCGCCTCCTATGGCTACACCTTC. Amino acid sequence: CASRYTGGASYGYTF.

The CDR3 reads CASSQDSIAGGITGELFF. CDR3 DNA: TGCGCCAGCAGCCAAGATAGTATTGCGGGAGGGATCACCGGGGAGCTGTTTTTT. This sequence joins TRBV4-3 and TRBJ2-2, with 9 bases that match TRBD2. This CDR3 contains 18 residues. CDR1 and CDR2 from the germline V gene are LGHNA and YSLEER. The V segment lost 0 bases and the J segment 4 bases; nucleotides outside the gene matches: 9.

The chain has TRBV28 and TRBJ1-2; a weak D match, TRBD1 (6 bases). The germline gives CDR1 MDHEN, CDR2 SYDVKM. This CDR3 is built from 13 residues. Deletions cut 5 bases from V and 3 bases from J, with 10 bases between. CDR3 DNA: TGTGCCAGCAGTCAGGGGTTGTACTATGGCTACACCTTC. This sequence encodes CASSQGLYYGYTF.

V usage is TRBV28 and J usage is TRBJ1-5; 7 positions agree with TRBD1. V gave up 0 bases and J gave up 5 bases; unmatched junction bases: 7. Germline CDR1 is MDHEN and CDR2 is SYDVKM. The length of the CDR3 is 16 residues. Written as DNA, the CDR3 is TGTGCCAGCAGTTTATGGGGCAGGGGGACTTATCAGCCCCAGCATTTT. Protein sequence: CASSLWGRGTYQPQHF. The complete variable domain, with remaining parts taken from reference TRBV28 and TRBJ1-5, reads DVKVTQSSRYLVKRTGEKVFLECVQDMDHENMFWYRQDPGLGLRLIYFSYDVKMKEKGDIPEGYSVSREKKERFSLILESASTNQTSMYLCASSLWGRGTYQPQHFGDGTRLSIL.

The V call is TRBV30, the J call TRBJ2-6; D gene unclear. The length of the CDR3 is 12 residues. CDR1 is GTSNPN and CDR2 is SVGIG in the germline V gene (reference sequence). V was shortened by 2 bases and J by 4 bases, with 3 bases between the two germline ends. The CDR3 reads CAWSLGANVLTF. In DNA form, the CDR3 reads TGTGCCTGGAGTTTGGGGGCCAACGTCCTGACTTTC.

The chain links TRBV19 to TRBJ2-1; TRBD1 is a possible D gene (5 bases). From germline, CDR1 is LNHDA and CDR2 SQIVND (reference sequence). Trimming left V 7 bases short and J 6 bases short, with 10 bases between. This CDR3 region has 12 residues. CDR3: CASMGQGNEQFF. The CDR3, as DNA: TGTGCCAGTATGGGGCAGGGCAATGAGCAGTTCTTC.